This TCR beta chain appears in the sequencing data of a study of cytomegalovirus exposure and HLA in healthy donors. Only a few counts were recorded for this clone. Its antigen remains unknown. CDR1 and CDR2 (germline): SGHNT, YYREEE (reference sequence). Trimming left V 0 bases short and J 3 bases short, with 9 bases between. The CDR3 sequence is 14 residues long. The study ran its PCR with 60 Vbeta and 13 Jbeta primers. Sequencing used immunoSEQ multiplex PCR; TCRdb keeps in-frame clones, though not all of them. This sample has approximately 200,000 clones; almost 80% occur once, and the top ten carry 1.5% to 2%. General study points: The authors enumerated some 160 TCR beta chains as linked to cytomegalovirus.

This receptor was obtained from a woman in her late teens or twenties in good health and CMV-seronegative. V gene TRBV5-4 combines with J gene TRBJ1-2; D gene uncertain. Sequenced: PBMCs. The chain's CDR3 is CASSLAAEHYGYTF. The CDR3 DNA is TGTGCCAGCAGCTTGGCGGCGGAGCACTATGGCTACACCTTC. Using reference TRBV5-4 and TRBJ1-2 for the parts outside the CDR3, the full variable domain is ETGVTQSPTHLIKTRGQQVTLRCSSQSGHNTVSWYQQALGQGPQFIFQYYREEENGRGNFPPRFSGLQFPNYSSELNVNALELDDSALYLCASSLAAEHYGYTFGSGTRLTVV.